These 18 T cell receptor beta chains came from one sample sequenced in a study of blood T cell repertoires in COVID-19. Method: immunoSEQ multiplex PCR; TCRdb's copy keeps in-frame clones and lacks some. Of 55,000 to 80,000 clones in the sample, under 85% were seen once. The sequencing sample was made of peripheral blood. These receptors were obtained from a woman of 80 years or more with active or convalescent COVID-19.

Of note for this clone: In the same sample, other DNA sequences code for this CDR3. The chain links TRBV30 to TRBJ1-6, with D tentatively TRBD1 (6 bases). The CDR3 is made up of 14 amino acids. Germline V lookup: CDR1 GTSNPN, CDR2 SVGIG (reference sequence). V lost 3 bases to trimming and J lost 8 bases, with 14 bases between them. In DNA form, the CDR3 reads TGTGCCTGGAGCCTCAGGGGTTCGGATTCACCCCTCCACTTT. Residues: CAWSLRGSDSPLHF.

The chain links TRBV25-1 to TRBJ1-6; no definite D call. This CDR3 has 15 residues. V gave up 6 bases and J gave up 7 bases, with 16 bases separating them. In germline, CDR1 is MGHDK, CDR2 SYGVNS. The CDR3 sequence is CASSLSGPGNSPLHF. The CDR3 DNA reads TGTGCCAGCAGCCTTAGCGGACCCGGGAATTCACCCCTCCACTTT.

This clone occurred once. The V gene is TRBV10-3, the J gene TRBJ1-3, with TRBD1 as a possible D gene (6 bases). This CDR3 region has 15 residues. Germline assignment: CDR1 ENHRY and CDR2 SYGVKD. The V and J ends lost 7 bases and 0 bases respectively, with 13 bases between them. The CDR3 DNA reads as TGTGCCATCAAGGGGGACGGTAGCTCTGGAAACACCATATATTTT. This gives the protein CAIKGDGSSGNTIYF.

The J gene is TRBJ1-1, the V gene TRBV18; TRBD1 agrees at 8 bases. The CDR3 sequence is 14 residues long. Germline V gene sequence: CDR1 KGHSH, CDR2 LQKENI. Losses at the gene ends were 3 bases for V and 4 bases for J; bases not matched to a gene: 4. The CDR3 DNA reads TGTGCCAGCTCACCCGGACAGGGCGGCACTGAAGCTTTCTTT. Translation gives CASSPGQGGTEAFF.

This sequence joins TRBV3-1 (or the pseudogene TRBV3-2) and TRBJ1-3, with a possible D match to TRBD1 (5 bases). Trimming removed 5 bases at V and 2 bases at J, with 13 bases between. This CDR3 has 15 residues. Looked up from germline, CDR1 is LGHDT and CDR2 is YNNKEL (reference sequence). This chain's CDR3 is CASSTRVRAGNTIYF. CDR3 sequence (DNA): TGTGCCAGCAGCACCAGGGTAAGGGCTGGAAACACCATATATTTT.

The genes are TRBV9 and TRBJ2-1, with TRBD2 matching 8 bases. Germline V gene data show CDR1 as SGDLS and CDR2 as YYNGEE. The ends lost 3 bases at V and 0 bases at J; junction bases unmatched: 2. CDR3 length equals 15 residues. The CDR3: CASSGSGASYNEQFF. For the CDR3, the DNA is TGTGCCAGCAGCGGTAGCGGGGCCTCCTACAATGAGCAGTTCTTC.

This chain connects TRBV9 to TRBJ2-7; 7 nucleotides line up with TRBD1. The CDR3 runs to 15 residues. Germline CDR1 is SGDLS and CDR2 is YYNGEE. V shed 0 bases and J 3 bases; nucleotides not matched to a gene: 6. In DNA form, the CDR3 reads TGTGCCAGCAGCGTAGCGATTGGGACAGACTACGAGCAGTACTTC. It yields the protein CASSVAIGTDYEQYF.

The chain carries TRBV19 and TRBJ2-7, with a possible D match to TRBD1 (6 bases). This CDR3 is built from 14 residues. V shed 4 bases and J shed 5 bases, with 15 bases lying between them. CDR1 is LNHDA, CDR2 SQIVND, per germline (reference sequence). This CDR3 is CASSTGQYRDEQYF. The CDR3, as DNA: TGTGCCAGTAGTACTGGACAGTACAGGGACGAGCAGTACTTC.

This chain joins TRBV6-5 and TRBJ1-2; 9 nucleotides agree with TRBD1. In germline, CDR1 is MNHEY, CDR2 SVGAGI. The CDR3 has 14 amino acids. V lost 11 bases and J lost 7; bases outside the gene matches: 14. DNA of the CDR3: TGTGCCGGAGCCCCGGACAGGGGCGGTTTTGGCTACACCTTC. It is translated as CAGAPDRGGFGYTF.

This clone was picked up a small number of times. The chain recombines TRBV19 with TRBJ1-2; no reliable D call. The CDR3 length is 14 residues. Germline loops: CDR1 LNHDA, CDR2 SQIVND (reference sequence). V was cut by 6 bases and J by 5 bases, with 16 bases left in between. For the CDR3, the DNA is TGTGCCAGTAGACCCGAGTTCTACAGTTATGGCTACACCTTC. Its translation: CASRPEFYSYGYTF.

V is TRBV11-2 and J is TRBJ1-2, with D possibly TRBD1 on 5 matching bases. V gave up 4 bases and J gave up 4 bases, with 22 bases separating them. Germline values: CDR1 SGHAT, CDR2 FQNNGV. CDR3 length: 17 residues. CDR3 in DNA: TGTGCCAGCAGCTCAGGGTCTCGGGCTACCCGACCCTATGGCTACACCTTC. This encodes CASSSGSRATRPYGYTF. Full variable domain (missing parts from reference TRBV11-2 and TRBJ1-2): EAGVAQSPRYKIIEKRQSVAFWCNPISGHATLYWYQQILGQGPKLLIQFQNNGVVDDSQLPKDRFSAERLKGVDSTLKIQPAKLEDSAVYLCASSSGSRATRPYGYTFGSGTRLTVV.

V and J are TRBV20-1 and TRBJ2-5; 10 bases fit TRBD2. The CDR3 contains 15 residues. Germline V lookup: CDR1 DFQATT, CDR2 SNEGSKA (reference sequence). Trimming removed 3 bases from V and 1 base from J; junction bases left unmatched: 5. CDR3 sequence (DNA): TGCAGTGCTAGTAGGGCTAGCGGGGGCCAAGAGACCCAGTACTTC. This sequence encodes CSASRASGGQETQYF.

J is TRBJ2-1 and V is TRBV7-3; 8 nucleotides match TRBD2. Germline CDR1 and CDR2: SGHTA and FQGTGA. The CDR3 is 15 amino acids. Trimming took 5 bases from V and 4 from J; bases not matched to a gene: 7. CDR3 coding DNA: TGTGCCAGCAGCCGGAACGGGGGGGCATACAATGAGCAGTTCTTC. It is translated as CASSRNGGAYNEQFF.

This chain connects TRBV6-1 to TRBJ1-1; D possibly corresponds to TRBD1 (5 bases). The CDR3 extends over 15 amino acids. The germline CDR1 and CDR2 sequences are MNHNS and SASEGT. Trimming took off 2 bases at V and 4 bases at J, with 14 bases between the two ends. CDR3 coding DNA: TGTGCCAGCAGTGAAATAACAGGAGGGGTCACTGAAGCTTTCTTT. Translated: CASSEITGGVTEAFF.

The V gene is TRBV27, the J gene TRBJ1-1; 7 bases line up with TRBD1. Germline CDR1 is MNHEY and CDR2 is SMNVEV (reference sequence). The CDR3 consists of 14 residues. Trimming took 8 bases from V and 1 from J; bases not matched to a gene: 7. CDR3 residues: CASVPGTANTEAFF. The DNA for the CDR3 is TGTGCCAGCGTACCAGGGACAGCGAACACTGAAGCTTTCTTT.

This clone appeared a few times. DNA for the CDR3: TGCGCCAGCAGCAGGAGGGGGGGCGACACCGGGGAGCTGTTTTTT. Protein product: CASSRRGGDTGELFF. The chain is built from TRBV5-1 and TRBJ2-2, with D perhaps TRBD2 (7 bases). CDR1 is SGHRS and CDR2 is YFSETQ in the germline V gene. V dropped 4 bases and J dropped 3 bases, with 13 bases sitting between them. This CDR3 is 15 amino acids long.

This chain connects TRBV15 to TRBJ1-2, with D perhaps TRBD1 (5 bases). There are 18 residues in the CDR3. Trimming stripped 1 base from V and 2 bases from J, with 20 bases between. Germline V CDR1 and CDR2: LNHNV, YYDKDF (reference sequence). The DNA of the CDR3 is TGTGCCACCAGCAGAGTCTCCGTTGACCCGACAGAGAACTATGGCTACACCTTC. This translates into CATSRVSVDPTENYGYTF.

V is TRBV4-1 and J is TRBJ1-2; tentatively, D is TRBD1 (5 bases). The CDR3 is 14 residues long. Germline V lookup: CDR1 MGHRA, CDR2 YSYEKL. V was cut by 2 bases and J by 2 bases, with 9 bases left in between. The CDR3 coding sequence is TGCGCCAGCAGCCAATCAGGACAAAACTATGGCTACACCTTC. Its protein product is CASSQSGQNYGYTF.